One and the same sample provided the 8 T cell receptor beta chains below, sequenced in a study of T cell responses to AZD1222 COVID-19 vaccine. The data were produced by immunoSEQ multiplex PCR, yet TCRdb's version contains in-frame clones alone and is incomplete. The sample includes about 88,000 clones, 92% of them seen just once. The material was peripheral blood, obtained on day 0 of AZD1222 vaccination. The receptors were sampled from an adult in good health.

This chain joins TRBV7-9 and TRBJ1-3, with 7 bases lining up with TRBD1. The CDR3 runs 14 residues. The germline CDR1 and CDR2 sequences are SEHNR and FQNEAQ (reference sequence). The J segment lost 2 bases and the V segment lost 4 bases, leaving 2 bases of the junction unmatched. CDR3 in DNA: TGTGCCAGCAGCTCCGACAGGGCTGGAAACACCATATATTTT. It yields the protein CASSSDRAGNTIYF.

V usage is TRBV27 and J usage is TRBJ2-1, with D possibly matching TRBD2 (5 bases). The CDR3 sequence is 15 residues long. CDR1 is MNHEY and CDR2 is SMNVEV in the germline V gene (reference sequence). V was trimmed by 5 bases and J by 3 bases, leaving 14 bases between them. CDR3 sequence: CASSLLVMGYNEQFF. As DNA, the CDR3 is TGTGCCAGCAGTCTACTAGTCATGGGCTACAATGAGCAGTTCTTC.

The V and J genes are TRBV7-9 and TRBJ2-7; D unresolved. Trimming removed 0 bases at V and 8 bases at J, with 8 bases between. CDR3 size: 12 residues. Germline V gene lookup returns CDR1 SEHNR and CDR2 FQNEAQ (reference sequence). CDR3 sequence reads: CASSLALYQQYF. The CDR3 DNA reads TGTGCCAGCAGCTTAGCCTTATATCAGCAGTACTTC.

The rearrangement joins TRBV3-1 (or the pseudogene TRBV3-2) to TRBJ2-5; D might be TRBD2 (5 bases). V lost 1 base and J 0 bases, leaving 9 bases between the germline ends. Germline CDR1 reads LGHDT; CDR2 reads YNNKEL (reference sequence). The CDR3 has 15 amino acids. CDR3 nucleotides: TGTGCCAGCAGCCAAGGCCCCGGGAACCAAGAGACCCAGTACTTC. This encodes CASSQGPGNQETQYF.

The rearrangement joins TRBV14 to TRBJ1-6; D unclear. Deletions cut 4 bases from V and 7 bases from J, with 5 bases between. The length of the CDR3 is 12 residues. The germline V gene has CDR1 SGHDN and CDR2 FVKESK. The CDR3 sequence is CASSLTNSPLHF. DNA of the CDR3: TGTGCCAGCAGCCTTACAAATTCACCCCTCCACTTT.

The chain links TRBV6-2 or TRBV6-3 to TRBJ2-1; 7 bases map to TRBD2. The ends lost 2 bases at V and 4 bases at J; junction bases unmatched: 5. The germline V gene encodes CDR1 MNHEY and CDR2 SVGEGT. CDR3 size: 15 residues. In nucleotides, the CDR3 is TGTGCCAGCAGTTACCAAGGGAGGGATTACAATGAGCAGTTCTTC. Its translation is CASSYQGRDYNEQFF.

CDR3 sequence: CASSQDLATNLYEQYF. The CDR3 bases are TGCGCCAGCAGCCAAGATCTAGCGACCAACTTATACGAGCAGTACTTC. The chain joins TRBV4-3 to TRBJ2-7; possibly TRBD2 for D (6 bases). V lost 0 bases and J lost 4, with 16 bases in between. From germline, CDR1 is LGHNA and CDR2 YSLEER. The CDR3 consists of 16 residues.

The chain employs TRBV19 and TRBJ2-1, with TRBD2 matching over 9 bases. Germline V gene lookup returns CDR1 LNHDA and CDR2 SQIVND (reference sequence). This CDR3 is 15 amino acids long. The J segment lost 2 bases and the V segment lost 3 bases, leaving 2 bases of the junction unmatched. The CDR3 loop is CASSIASGAYNEQFF. The CDR3, as DNA: TGTGCCAGTAGTATCGCTAGCGGGGCCTACAATGAGCAGTTCTTC.